This T cell receptor beta chain derives from a study of molecular identifiers for immune sequencing clone quantification. Study-level points and caveats: Because of identical TCR molecules sharing a barcode, sizes of highly expanded clones could be underestimated.

MiXCR, run by TCRdb on the PCR reads, gives a single entry per CDR3 protein. The data contain 300,000 to 400,000 distinct CDR3 sequences, 24% of them singletons. Ten or more counts support this clonotype. The antigen is unknown. At one end the junction does not follow the germline gene, possibly because of a read error. Input material: naive CD8+ T cells from blood, with Jurkat cell RNA spiked in. Noted subset: FACS-sorted CD8+CD4-CCR7+CD45RA+ naive T cells. This receptor was taken from a human donor in good health. Some libraries in this study had Jurkat cell RNA spiked in.

The CDR3 coding sequence is TGTGCTAGCAGCTTAGGCCAGACCGGGGAGCTGTTTTTT. Translated, it gives CASSLGQTGELFF. The V gene is TRBV7-7, the J gene TRBJ2-2; D gene uncertain. The CDR3 sequence is 13 residues long. CDR1 and CDR2 from the germline V gene are SSHAT and FNYEAQ (reference sequence).